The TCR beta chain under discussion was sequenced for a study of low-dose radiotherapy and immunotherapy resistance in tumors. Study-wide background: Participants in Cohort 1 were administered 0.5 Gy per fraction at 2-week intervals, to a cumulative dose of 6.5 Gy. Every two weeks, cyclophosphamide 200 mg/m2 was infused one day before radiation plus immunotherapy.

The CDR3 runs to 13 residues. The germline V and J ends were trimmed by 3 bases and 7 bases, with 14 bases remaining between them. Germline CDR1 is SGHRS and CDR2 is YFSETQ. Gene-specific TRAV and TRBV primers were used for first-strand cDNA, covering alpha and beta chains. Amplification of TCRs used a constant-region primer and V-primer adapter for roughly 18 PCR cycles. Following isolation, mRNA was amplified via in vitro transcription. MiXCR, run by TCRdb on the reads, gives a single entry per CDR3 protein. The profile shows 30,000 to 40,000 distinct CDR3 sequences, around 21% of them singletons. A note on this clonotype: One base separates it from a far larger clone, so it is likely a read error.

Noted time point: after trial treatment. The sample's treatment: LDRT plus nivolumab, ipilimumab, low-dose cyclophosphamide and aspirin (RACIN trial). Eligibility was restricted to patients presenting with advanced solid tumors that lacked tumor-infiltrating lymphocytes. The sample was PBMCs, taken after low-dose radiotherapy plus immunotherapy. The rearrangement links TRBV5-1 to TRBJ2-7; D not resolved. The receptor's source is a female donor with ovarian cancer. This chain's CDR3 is CASSSAAYNEQYF. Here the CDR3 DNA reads TGCGCCAGCAGCTCTGCGGCTTACAATGAGCAGTACTTC. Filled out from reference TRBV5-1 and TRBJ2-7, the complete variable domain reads KAGVTQTPRYLIKTRGQQVTLSCSPISGHRSVSWYQQTPGQGLQFLFEYFSETQRNKGNFPGRFSGRQFSNSRSEMNVSTLELGDSALYLCASSSAAYNEQYFGPGTRLTVT.